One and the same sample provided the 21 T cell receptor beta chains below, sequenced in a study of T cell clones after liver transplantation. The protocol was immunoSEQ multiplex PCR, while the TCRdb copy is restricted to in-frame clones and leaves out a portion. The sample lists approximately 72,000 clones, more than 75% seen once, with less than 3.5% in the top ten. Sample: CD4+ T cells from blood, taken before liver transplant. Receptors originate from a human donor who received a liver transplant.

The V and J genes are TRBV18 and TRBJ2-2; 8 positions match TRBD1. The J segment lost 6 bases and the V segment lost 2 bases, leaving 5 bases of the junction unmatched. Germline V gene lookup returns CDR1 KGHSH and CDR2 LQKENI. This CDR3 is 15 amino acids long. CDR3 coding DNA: TGTGCCAGCTCACCAGACAGGGGCAACCCCGGGGAGCTGTTTTTT. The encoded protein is CASSPDRGNPGELFF.

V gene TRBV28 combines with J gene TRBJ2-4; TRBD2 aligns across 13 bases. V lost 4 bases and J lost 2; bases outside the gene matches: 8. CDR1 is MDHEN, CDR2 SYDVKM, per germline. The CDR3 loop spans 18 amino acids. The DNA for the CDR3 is TGTGCCAGCAGTTCCCCCCGACTAGCGGGAGGTCCCAAAAACATTCAGTACTTC. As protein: CASSSPRLAGGPKNIQYF.

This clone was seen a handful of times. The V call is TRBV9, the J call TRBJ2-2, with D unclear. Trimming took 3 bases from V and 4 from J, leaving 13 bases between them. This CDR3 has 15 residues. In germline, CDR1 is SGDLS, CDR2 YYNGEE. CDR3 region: CASSGGIPVTGELFF. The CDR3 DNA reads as TGTGCCAGCAGCGGTGGGATCCCGGTCACCGGGGAGCTGTTTTTT.

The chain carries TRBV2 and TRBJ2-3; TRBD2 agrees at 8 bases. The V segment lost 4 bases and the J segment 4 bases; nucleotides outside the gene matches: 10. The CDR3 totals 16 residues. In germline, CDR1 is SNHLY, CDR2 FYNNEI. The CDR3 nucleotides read TGTGCCAGCAGTGCCCGGGGGGGTTTCGTTGCAGATACGCAGTATTTT. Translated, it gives CASSARGGFVADTQYF.

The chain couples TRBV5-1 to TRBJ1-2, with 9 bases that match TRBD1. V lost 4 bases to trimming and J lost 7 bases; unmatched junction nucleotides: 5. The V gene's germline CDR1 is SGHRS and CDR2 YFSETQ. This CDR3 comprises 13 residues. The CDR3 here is CASSAGQGFGYTF. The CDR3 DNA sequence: TGCGCCAGCAGCGCAGGACAGGGGTTTGGCTACACCTTC.

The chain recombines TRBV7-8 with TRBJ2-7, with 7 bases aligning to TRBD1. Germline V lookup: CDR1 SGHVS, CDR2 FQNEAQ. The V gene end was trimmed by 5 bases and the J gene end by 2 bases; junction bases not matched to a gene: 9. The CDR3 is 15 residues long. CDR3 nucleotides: TGTGCCAGCAGCCCTACCGGGACAGCACCCTACGAGCAGTACTTC. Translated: CASSPTGTAPYEQYF.

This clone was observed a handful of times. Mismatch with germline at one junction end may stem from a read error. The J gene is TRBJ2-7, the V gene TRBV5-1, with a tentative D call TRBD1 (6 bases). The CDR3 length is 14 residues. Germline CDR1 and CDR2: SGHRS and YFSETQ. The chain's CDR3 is CASSYTTTGQYRNF. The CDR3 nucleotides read TGCGCCAGCAGTTATACCACTACAGGGCAGTACCGGAACTTC. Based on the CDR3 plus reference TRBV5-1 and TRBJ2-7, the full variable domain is KAGVTQTPRYLIKTRGQQVTLSCSPISGHRSVSWYQQTPGQGLQFLFEYFSETQRNKGNFPGRFSGRQFSNSRSEMNVSTLELGDSALYLCASSYTTTGQYRNFGPGTRLTVT.

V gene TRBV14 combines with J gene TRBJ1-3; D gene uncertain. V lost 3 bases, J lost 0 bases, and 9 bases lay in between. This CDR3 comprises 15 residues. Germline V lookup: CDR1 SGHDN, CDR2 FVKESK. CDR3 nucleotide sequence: TGTGCCAGCAGCCACAGATCCCACTCTGGAAACACCATATATTTT. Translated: CASSHRSHSGNTIYF.

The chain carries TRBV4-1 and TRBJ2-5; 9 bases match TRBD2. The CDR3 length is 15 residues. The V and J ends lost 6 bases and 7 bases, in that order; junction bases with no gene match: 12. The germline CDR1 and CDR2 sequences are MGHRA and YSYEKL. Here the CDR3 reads CASSLAGSGDGTQYF. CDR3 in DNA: TGCGCCAGCAGTCTAGCGGGGAGCGGCGATGGGACCCAGTACTTC.

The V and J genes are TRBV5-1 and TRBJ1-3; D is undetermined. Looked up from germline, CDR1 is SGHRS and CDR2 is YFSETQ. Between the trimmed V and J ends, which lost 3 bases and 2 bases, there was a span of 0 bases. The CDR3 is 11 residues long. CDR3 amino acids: CASSSGNTIYF. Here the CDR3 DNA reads TGCGCCAGCAGCTCTGGAAACACCATATATTTT.

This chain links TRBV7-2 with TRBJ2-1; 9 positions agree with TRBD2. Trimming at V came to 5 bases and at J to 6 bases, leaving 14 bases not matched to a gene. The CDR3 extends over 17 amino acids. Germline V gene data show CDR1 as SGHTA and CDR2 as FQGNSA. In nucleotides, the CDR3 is TGTGCCAGCAGCCCCTGGGGCGGGAGGGGGCGAGGCAATGAGCAGTTCTTC. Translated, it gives CASSPWGGRGRGNEQFF.

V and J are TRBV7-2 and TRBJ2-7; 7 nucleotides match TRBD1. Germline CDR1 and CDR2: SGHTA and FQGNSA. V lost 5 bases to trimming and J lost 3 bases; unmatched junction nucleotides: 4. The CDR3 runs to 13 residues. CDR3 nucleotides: TGTGCCAGCAGCCCGGGACAGAGCTACGAGCAGTACTTC. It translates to CASSPGQSYEQYF.

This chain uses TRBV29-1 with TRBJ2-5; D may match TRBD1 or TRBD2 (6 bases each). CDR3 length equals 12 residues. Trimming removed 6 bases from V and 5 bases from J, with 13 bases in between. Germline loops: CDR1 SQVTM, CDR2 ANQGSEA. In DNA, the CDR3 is TGCAGCGTGCTCGGGGGCGGTGAGACCCAGTACTTC. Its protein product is CSVLGGGETQYF.

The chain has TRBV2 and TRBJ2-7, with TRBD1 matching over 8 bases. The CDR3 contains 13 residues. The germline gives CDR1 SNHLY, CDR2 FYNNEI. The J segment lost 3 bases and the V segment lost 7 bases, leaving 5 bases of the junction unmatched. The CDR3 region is CASTGGAGYEQYF. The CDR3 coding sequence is TGTGCCAGCACAGGGGGCGCGGGCTACGAGCAGTACTTC. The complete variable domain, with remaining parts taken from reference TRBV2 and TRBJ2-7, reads EPEVTQTPSHQVTQMGQEVILRCVPISNHLYFYWYRQILGQKVEFLVSFYNNEISEKSEIFDDQFSVERPDGSNFTLKIRSTKLEDSAMYFCASTGGAGYEQYFGPGTRLTVT.

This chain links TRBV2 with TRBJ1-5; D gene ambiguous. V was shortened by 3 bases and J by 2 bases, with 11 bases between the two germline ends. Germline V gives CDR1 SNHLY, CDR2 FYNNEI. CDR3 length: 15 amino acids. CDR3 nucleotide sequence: TGTGCCAGCAGTGACGGGCTCGGGGGCAATCAGCCCCAGCATTTT. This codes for CASSDGLGGNQPQHF.

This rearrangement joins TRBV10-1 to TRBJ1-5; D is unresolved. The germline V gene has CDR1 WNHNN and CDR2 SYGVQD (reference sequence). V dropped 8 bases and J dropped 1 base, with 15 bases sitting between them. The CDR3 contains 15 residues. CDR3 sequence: CASSPPGLSNQPQHF. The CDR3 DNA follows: TGCGCCAGCTCCCCCCCGGGGTTAAGCAATCAGCCCCAGCATTTT.

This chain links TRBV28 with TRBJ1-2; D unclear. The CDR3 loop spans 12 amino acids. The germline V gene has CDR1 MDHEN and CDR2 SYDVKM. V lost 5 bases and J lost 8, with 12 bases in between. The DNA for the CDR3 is TGTGCCAGCAGTGCCGAAGTTAGCGGCTACACCTTC. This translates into CASSAEVSGYTF.

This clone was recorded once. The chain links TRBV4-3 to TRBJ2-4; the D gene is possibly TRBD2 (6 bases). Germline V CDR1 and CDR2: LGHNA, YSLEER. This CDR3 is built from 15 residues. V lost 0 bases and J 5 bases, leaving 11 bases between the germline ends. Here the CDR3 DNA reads TGCGCCAGCAGCCAAGATAGATGGGGGGAAAACATTCAGTACTTC. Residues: CASSQDRWGENIQYF.

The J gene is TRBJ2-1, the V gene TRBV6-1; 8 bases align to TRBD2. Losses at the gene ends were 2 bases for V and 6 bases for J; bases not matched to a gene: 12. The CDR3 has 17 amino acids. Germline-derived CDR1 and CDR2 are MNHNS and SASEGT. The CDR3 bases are TGTGCCAGCAGTGAAAAACCGGGGAGCGGGAGTACCAATGAGCAGTTCTTC. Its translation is CASSEKPGSGSTNEQFF.

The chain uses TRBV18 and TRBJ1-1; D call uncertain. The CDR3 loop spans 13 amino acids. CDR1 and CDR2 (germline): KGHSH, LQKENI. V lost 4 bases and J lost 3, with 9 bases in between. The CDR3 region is CASSQGRDTEAFF. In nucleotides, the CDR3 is TGTGCCAGCTCACAGGGCCGGGACACTGAAGCTTTCTTT.

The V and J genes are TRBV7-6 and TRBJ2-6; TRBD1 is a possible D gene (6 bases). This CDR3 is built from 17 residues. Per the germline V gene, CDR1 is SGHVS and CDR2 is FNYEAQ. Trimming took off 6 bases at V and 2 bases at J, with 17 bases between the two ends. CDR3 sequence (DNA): TGTGCCAGCAGTTCCACTACAGGGTCGGCTGGGGCCAACGTCCTGACTTTC. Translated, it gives CASSSTTGSAGANVLTF.